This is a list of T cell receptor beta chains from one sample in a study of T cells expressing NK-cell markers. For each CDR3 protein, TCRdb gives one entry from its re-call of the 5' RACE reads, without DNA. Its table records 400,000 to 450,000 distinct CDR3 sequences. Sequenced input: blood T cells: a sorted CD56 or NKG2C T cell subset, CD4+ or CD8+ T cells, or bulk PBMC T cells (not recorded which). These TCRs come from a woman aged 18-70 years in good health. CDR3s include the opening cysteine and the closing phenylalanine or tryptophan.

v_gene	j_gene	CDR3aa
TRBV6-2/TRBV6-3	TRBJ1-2	CASSYGTGDPANYGYTF
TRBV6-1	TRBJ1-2	CASSQRYYGYTF
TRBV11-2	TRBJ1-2	CASSLTTGGKGYGYTF
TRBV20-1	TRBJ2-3	CSAIGTTPDTQYF
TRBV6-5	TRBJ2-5	CASSYSQGVQETQYF
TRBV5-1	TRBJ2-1	CASSLQRGGLEQFF
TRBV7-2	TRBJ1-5	CASSRAPTGSNQPQHF
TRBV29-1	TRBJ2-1	CSVTGLAGENEQFF
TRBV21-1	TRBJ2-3	CASSKASPICTDTQYF
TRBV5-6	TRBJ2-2	CASSLLGSPDTGELFF
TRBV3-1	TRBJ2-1	CASSQDLGGGYNEQFF
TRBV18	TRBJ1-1	CASSPGQDRRPFF
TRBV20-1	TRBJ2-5	CSARDYSLAGEETQYF
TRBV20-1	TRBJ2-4	CSARSPDSPSKNIQYF
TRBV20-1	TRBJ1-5	CSARDRGQGGNQPQHF
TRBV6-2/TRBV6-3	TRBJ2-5	CASQGFGYQETQYF
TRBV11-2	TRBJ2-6	CASSLRDRGVWANVLTF
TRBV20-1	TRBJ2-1	CSAPQALINEQFF
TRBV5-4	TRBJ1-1	CASSLEPGGTEAFF
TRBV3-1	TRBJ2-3	CASSQGQAWADTQYF
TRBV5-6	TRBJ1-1	CASSTGPLDTEAFF
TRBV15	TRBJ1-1	CATSRVQDLNTEAFF
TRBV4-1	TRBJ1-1	CASSQVTVQNTEAFF
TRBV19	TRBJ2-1	CASSIASGGADEQFF
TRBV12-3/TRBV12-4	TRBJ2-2	CASTADTPNTGELFF
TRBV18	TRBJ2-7	CASSSGRPYEQYF
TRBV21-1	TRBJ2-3	CASSPTGGAVWTDTQYF
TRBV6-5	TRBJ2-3	CASSYLGRVDTQYF
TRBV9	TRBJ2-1	CASSGGASYNEQFF
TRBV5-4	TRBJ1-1	CASSVIQGVFTEAFF
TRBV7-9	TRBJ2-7	CASRPLAGEGEQYF
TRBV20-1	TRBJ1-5	CSAVDSNQPQHF
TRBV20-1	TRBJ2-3	CSARDRGDRGSDTQYF
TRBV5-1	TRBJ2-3	CASSPSPENTQYF
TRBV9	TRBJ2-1	CASSPRPGGSYNEQFF
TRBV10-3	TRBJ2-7	CAISAGRDQDEQYF
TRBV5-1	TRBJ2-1	CASSPQIHNGGAEQFF
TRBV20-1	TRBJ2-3	CSARDSSTDTQYF
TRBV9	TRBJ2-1	CASSVEGASGYNEQFF
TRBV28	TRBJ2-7	CASTEGQSLNEQYF
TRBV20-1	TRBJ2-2	CSALLGLDTGELFF
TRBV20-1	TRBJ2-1	CSARRGVVGGYNEQFF
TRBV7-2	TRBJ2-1	CASSLMASGLNNEQFF
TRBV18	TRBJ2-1	CASSPPGGLYNEQFF
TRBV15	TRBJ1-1	CATSRGVGLNTEAFF
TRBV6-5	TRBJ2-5	CASSYWGGLGETQYF
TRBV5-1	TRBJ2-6	CASSYPGTGDSGANVLTF
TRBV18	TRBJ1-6	CASSPRGSGNSPLHF
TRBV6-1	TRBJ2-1	CASTPRGEDEQFF
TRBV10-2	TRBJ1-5	CASSERTGDSNQPQHF
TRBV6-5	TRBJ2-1	CASSYLEQGLLF
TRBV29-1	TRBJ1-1	CSGRWRSDSLNTEAFF
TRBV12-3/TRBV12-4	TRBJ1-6	CASTGDSYNSPLHF
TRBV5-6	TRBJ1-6	CASSSDIGWEVGNSPLHF
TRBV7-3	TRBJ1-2	CASSPPDRNYGYTF